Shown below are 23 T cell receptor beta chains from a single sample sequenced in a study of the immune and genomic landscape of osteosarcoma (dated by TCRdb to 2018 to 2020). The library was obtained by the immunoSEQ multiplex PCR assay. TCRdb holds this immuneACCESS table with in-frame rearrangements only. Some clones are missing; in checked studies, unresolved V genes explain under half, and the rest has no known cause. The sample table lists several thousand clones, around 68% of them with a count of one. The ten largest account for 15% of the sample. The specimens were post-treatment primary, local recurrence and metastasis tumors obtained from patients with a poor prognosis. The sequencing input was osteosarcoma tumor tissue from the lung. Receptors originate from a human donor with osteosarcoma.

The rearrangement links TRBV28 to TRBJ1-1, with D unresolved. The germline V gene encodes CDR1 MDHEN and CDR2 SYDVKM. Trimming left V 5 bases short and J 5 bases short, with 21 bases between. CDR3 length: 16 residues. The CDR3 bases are TGTGCCAGCAGTCTTACCAACCCGGGAGGGAGGACTGAAGCTTTCTTT. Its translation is CASSLTNPGGRTEAFF.

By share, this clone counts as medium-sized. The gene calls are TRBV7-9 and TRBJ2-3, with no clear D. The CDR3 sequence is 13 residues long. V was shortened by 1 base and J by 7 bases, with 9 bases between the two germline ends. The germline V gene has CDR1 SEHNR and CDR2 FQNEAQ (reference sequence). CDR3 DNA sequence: TGTGCCAGCAGCTTAGAGGCAAGGAATACGCAGTATTTT. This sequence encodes CASSLEARNTQYF.

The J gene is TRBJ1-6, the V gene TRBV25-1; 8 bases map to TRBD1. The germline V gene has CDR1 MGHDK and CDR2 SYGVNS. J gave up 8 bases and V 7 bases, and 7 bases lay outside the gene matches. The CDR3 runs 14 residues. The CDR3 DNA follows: TGTGCCAGCATCGTGCAGGGGGCGGATTCACCCCTCCACTTT. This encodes CASIVQGADSPLHF.

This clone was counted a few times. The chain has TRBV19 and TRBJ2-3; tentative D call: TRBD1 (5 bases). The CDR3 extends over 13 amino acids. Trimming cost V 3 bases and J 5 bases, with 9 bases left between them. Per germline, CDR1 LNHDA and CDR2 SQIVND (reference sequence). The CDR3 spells CASSMGLQDTQYF. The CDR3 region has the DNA TGTGCCAGTAGTATGGGGCTCCAAGATACGCAGTATTTT.

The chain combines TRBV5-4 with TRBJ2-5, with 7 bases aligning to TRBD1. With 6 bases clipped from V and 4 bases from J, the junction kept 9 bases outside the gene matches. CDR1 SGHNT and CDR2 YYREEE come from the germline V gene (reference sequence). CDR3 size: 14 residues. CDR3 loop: CASTRQGRGETQYF. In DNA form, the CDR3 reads TGTGCCAGCACCCGACAGGGAAGGGGAGAGACCCAGTACTTC.

CDR3 loop: CAWSVWGGRSPLHF. The CDR3, as DNA: TGTGCCTGGAGTGTATGGGGAGGGCGATCACCCCTCCACTTT. The chain is built from TRBV30 and TRBJ1-6, with D unresolved. Germline V gene lookup returns CDR1 GTSNPN and CDR2 SVGIG (reference sequence). The CDR3 is made up of 14 amino acids. The V and J ends lost 0 bases and 10 bases respectively, with 13 bases between them.

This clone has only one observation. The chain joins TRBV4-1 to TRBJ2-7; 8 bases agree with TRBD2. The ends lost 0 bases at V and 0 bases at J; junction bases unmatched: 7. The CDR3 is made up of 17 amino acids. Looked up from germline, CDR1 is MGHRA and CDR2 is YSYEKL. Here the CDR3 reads CASSQDLAGGGSYEQYF. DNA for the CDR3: TGCGCCAGCAGCCAAGATCTCGCGGGGGGCGGCTCCTACGAGCAGTACTTC.

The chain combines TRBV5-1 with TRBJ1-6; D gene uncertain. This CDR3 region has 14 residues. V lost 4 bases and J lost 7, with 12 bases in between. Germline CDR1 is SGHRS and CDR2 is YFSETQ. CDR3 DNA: TGCGCCAGCAGCGCTCCTTCGGGGAATTCACCCCTCCACTTT. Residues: CASSAPSGNSPLHF.

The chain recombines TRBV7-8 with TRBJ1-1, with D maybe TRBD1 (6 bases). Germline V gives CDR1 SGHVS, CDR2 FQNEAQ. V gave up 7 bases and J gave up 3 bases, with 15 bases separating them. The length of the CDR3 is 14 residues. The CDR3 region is CASKTGARDTEAFF. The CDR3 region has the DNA TGTGCCAGCAAGACAGGCGCCCGGGACACTGAAGCTTTCTTT.

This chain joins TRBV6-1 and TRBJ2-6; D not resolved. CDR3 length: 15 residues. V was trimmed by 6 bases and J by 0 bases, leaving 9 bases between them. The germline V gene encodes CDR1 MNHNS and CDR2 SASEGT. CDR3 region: CASRSVLSGANVLTF. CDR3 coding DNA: TGTGCCAGCAGATCCGTTCTCTCTGGGGCCAACGTCCTGACTTTC.

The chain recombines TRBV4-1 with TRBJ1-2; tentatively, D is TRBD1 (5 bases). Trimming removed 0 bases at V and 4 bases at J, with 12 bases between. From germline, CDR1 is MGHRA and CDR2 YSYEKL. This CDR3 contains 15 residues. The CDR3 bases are TGCGCCAGCAGCCAAGATATGACGGACATCTATGGCTACACCTTC. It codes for CASSQDMTDIYGYTF.

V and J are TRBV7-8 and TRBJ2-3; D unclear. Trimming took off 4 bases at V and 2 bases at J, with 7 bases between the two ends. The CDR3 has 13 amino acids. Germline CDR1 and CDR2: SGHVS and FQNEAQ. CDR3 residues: CASSYSFTDTQYF. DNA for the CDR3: TGTGCCAGCAGCTACTCCTTCACAGATACGCAGTATTTT.

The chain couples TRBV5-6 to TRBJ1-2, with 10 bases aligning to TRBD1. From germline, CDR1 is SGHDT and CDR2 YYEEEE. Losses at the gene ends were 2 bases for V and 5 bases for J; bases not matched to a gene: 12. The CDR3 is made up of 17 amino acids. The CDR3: CASSFGTGDPGAYGYTF. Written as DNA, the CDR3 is TGTGCCAGCAGCTTTGGGACAGGGGACCCCGGGGCTTATGGCTACACCTTC.

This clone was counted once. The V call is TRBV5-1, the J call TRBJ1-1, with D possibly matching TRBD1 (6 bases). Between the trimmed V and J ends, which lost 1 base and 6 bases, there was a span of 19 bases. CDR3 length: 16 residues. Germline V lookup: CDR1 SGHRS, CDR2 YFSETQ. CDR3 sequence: CASSLSPRQVPSEAFF. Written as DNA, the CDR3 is TGCGCCAGCAGCTTGTCGCCCAGACAGGTCCCTTCTGAAGCTTTCTTT. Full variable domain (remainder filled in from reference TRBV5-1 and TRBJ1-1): KAGVTQTPRYLIKTRGQQVTLSCSPISGHRSVSWYQQTPGQGLQFLFEYFSETQRNKGNFPGRFSGRQFSNSRSEMNVSTLELGDSALYLCASSLSPRQVPSEAFFGQGTRLTVV.

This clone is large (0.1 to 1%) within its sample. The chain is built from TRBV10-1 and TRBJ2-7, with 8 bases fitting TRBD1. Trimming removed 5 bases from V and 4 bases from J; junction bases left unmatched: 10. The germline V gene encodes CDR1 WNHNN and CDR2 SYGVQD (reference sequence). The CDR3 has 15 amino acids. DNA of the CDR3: TGCGCCAGCAGTCTATTTAGGACAGGGAGGTACGAGCAGTACTTC. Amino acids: CASSLFRTGRYEQYF.

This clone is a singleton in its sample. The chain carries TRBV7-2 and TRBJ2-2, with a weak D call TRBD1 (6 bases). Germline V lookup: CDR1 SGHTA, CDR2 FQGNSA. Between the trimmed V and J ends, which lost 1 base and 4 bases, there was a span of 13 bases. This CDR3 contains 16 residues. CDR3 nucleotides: TGTGCCAGCAGCTTAGGGGGCCAGGGGAGCACCGGGGAGCTGTTTTTT. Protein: CASSLGGQGSTGELFF.

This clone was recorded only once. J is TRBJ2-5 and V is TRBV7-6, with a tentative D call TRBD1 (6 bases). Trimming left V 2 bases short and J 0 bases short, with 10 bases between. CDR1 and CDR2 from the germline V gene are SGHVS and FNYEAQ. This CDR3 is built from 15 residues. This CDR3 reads CASSLNTGYQETQYF. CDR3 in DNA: TGTGCCAGCAGCTTAAACACAGGGTACCAAGAGACCCAGTACTTC.

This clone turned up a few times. This CDR3 is CASSTTGSVNTEAFF. Written as DNA, the CDR3 is TGTGCCAGCAGTACGACAGGGTCTGTGAACACTGAAGCTTTCTTT. The chain combines TRBV6-6 with TRBJ1-1, with TRBD1 identical over 7 bases. J lost 0 bases, V lost 5 bases, and 6 bases had no gene match. The CDR3 totals 15 residues. Germline assignment: CDR1 MNHNY and CDR2 SVGAGI (reference sequence).

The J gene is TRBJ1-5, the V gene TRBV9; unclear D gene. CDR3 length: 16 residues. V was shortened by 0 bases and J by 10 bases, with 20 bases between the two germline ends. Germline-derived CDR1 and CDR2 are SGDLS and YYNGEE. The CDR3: CASSVGGDRSRGPQHF. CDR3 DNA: TGTGCCAGCAGCGTAGGGGGAGACCGCTCCAGAGGACCCCAGCATTTT.

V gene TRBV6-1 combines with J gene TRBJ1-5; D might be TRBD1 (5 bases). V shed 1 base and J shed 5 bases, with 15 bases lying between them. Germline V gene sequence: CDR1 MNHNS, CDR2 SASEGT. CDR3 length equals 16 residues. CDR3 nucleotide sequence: TGTGCCAGCAGTGAAGTAAGGGGAAGGTTTGATCAGCCCCAGCATTTT. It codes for CASSEVRGRFDQPQHF.

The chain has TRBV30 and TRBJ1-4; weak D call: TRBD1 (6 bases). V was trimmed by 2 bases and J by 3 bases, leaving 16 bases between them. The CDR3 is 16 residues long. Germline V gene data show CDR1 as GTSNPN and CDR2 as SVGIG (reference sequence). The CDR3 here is CAWSSTTGTANEKLFF. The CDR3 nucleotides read TGTGCCTGGAGTTCAACTACAGGGACGGCTAATGAAAAACTGTTTTTT.

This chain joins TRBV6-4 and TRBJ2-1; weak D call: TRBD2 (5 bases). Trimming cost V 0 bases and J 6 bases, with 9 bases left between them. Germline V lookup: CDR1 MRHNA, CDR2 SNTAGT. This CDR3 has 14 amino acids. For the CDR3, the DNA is TGTGCCAGCAGTGACTCGGGAGAAGGCAATGAGCAGTTCTTC. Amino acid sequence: CASSDSGEGNEQFF.

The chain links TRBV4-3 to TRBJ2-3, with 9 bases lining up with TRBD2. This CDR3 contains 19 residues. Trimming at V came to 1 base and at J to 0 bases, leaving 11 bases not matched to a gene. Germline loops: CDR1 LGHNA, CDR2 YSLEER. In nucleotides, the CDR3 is TGCGCCAGCAGCCAAGTTTATGGGCTAGCGGGACTTAGCACAGATACGCAGTATTTT. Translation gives CASSQVYGLAGLSTDTQYF.